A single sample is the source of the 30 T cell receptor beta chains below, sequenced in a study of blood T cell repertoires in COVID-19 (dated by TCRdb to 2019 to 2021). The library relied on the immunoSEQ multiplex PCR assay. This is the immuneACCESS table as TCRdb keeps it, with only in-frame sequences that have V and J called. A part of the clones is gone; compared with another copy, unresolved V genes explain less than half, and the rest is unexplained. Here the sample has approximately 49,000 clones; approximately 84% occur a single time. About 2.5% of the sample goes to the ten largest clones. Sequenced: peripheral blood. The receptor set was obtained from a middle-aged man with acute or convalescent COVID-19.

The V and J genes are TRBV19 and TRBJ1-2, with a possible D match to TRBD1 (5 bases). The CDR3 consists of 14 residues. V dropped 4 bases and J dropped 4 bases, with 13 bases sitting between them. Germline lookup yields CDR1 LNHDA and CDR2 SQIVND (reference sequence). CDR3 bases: TGTGCCAGTAGTAACCCGGGGGTTAGCTATGGCTACACCTTC. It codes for CASSNPGVSYGYTF.

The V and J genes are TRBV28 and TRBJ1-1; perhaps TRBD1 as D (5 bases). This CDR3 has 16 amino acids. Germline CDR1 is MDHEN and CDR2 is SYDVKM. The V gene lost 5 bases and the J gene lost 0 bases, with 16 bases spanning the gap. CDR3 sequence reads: CASSLPTALMNTEAFF. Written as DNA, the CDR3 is TGTGCCAGCAGTCTTCCGACAGCGCTCATGAACACTGAAGCTTTCTTT.

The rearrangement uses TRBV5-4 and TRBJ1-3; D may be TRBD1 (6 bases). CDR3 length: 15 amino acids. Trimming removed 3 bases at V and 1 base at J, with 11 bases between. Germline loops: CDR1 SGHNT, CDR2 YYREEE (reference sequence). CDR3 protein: CASSSPGESGNTIYF. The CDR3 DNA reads TGTGCCAGCAGCTCCCCAGGGGAGTCTGGAAACACCATATATTTT.

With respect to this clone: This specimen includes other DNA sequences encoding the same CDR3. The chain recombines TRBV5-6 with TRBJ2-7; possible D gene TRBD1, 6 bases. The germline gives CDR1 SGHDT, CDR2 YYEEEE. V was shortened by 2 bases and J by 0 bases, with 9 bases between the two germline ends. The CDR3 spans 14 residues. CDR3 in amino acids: CASSFGGPSYEQYF. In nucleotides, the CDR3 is TGTGCCAGCAGCTTTGGGGGCCCCTCCTACGAGCAGTACTTC.

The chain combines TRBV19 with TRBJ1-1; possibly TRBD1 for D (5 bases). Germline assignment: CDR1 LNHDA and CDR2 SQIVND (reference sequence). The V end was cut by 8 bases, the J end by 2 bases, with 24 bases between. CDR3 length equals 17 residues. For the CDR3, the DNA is TGTGCCAGTTCAACGAGCCAGGGTTTCTTGGATAACACTGAAGCTTTCTTT. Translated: CASSTSQGFLDNTEAFF.

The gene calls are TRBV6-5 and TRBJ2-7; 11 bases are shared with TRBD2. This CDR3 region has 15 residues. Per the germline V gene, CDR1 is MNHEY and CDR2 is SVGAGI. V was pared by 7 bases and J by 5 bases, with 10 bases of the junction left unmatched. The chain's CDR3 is CASIGRLAGSNEQYF. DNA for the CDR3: TGTGCCAGCATTGGAAGACTAGCGGGGTCGAACGAGCAGTACTTC.

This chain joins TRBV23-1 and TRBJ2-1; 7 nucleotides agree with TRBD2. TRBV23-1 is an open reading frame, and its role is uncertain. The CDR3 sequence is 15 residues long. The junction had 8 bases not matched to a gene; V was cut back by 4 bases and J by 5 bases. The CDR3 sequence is CASSRGGVMDNEQFF. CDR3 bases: TGCGCCAGCAGTCGGGGGGGAGTTATGGACAATGAGCAGTTCTTC.

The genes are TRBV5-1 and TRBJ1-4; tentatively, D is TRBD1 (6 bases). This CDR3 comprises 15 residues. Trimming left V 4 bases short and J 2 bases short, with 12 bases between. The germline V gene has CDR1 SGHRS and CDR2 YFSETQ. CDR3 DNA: TGCGCCAGCAGCACAGGGATGAGGACTAATGAAAAACTGTTTTTT. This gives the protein CASSTGMRTNEKLFF.

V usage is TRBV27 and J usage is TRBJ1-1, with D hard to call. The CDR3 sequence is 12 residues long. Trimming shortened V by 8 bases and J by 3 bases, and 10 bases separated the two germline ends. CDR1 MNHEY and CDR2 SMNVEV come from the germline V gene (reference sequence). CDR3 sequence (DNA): TGTGCCAGCCGGTCCGGGTACACTGAAGCTTTCTTT. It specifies CASRSGYTEAFF.

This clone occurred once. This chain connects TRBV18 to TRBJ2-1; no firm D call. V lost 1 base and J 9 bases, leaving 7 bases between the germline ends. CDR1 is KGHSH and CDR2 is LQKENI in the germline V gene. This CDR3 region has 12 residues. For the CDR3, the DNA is TGTGCCAGCTCACCACGTGAACTTGAGCAGTTCTTC. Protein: CASSPRELEQFF.

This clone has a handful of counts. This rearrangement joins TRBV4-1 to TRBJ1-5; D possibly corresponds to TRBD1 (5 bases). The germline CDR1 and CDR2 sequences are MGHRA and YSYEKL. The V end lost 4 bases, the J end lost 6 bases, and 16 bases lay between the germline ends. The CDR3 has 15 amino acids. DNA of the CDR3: TGCGCCAGCAGCCCTCAGGAGCAGGGCGGTCAGCCCCAGCATTTT. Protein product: CASSPQEQGGQPQHF.

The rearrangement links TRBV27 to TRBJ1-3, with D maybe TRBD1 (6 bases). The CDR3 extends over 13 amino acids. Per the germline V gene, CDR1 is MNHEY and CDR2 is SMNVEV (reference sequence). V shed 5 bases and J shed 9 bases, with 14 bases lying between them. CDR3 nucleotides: TGTGCCAGCAGTCCCCGGGACATGAGCACCATATATTTT. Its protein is CASSPRDMSTIYF.

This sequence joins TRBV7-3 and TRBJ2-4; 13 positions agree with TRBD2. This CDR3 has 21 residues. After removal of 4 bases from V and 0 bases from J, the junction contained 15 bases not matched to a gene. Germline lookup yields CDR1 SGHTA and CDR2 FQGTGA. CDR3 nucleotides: TGTGCCAGCAGCTCGCCTCCGTTACTAGCGGGAGGGACCCTAGCCAAAAACATTCAGTACTTC. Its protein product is CASSSPPLLAGGTLAKNIQYF.

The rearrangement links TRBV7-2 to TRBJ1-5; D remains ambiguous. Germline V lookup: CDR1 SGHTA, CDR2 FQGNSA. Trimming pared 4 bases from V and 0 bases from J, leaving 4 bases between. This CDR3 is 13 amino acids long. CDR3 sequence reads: CASSYNSNQPQHF. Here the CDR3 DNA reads TGTGCCAGCAGCTACAATAGCAATCAGCCCCAGCATTTT. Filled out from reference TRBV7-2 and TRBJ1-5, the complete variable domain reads GAGVSQSPSNKVTEKGKDVELRCDPISGHTALYWYRQSLGQGLEFLIYFQGNSAPDKSGLPSDRFSAERTGGSVSTLTIQRTQQEDSAVYLCASSYNSNQPQHFGDGTRLSIL.

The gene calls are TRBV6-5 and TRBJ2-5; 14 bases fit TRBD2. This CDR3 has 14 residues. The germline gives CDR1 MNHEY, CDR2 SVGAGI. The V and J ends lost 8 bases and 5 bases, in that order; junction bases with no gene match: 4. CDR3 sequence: CASGLAGGRETQYF. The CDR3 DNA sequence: TGTGCCAGCGGACTAGCGGGAGGTAGGGAGACCCAGTACTTC.

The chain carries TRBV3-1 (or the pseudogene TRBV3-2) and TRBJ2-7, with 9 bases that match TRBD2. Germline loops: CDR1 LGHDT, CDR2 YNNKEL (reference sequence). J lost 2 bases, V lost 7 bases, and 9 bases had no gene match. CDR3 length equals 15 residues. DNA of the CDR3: TGTGCCAGCACCAAGGCGGGGGGGCCCACCTACGAGCAGTACTTC. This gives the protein CASTKAGGPTYEQYF.

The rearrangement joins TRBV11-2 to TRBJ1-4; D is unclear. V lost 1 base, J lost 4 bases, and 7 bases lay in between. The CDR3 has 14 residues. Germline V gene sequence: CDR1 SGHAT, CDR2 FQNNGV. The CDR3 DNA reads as TGTGCCAGCAGCTTAGGGCTCAATAATGAAAAACTGTTTTTT. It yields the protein CASSLGLNNEKLFF.

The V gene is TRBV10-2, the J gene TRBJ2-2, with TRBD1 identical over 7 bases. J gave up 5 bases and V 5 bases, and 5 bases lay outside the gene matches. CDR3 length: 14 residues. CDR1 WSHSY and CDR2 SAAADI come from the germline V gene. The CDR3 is CASSKGALTGELFF. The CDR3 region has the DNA TGCGCCAGCAGTAAGGGGGCGTTGACCGGGGAGCTGTTTTTT.

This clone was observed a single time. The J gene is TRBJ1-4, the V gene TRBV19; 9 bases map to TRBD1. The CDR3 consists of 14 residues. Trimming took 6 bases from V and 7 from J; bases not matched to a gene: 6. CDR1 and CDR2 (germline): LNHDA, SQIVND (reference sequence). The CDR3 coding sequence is TGTGCCAGTAGCCAGGGACAGGGTCCTGAAAAACTGTTTTTT. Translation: CASSQGQGPEKLFF.

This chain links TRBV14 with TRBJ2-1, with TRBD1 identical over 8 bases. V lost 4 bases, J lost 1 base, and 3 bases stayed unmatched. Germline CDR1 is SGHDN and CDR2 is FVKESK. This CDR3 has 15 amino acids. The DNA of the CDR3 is TGTGCCAGCAGCCCCAGGGGGCAATCCTACAATGAGCAGTTCTTC. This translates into CASSPRGQSYNEQFF.

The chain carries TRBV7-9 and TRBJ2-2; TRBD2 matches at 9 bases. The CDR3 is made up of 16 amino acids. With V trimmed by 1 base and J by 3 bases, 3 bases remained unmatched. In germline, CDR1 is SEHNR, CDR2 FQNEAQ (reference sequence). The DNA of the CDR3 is TGTGCCAGCAGCTTAGTAATAGCGGGGGACACCGGGGAGCTGTTTTTT. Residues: CASSLVIAGDTGELFF.

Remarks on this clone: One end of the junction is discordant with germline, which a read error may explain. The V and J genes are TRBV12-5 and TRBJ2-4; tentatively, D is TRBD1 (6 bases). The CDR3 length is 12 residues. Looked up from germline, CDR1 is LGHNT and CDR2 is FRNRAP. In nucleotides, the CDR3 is TGTGCTAGTGGTTTGGCCGACGGGACACCGGTCTTC. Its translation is CASGLADGTPVF. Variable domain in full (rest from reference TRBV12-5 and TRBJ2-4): DARVTQTPRHKVTEMGQEVTMRCQPILGHNTVFWYRQTMMQGLELLAYFRNRAPLDDSGMPKDRFSAEMPDATLATLKIQPSEPRDSAVYFCASGLADGTPVFGAGTRLSVL.

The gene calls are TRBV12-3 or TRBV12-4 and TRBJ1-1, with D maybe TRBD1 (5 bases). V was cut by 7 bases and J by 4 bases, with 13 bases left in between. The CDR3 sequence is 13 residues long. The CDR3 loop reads CASTRGTVTEAFF. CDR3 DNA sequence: TGTGCCAGCACTAGGGGCACCGTCACTGAAGCTTTCTTT.

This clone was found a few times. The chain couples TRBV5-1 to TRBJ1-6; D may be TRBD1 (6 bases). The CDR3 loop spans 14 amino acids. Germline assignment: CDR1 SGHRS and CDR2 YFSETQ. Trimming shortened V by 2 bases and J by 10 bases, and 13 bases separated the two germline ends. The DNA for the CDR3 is TGCGCCAGCAGCTTTCGCAGGGGCGACTCACCCCTCCACTTT. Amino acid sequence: CASSFRRGDSPLHF.

CDR3 residues: CSVEDRERSTDGYTF. The CDR3 bases are TGCAGCGTTGAGGACAGGGAGAGATCGACAGATGGCTACACCTTC. The chain employs TRBV29-1 and TRBJ1-2, with TRBD1 identical over 8 bases. V was pared by 3 bases and J by 6 bases, with 12 bases of the junction left unmatched. The CDR3 has 15 amino acids. Germline V CDR1 and CDR2: SQVTM, ANQGSEA.

This chain's CDR3 is CASSFFGAGGRTEAFF. The CDR3, as DNA: TGTGCCAGCAGTTTTTTCGGGGCAGGGGGCCGCACTGAAGCTTTCTTT. The rearrangement uses TRBV28 and TRBJ1-1; 8 positions match TRBD1. Germline CDR1 and CDR2: MDHEN and SYDVKM. The CDR3 totals 16 residues. The J segment lost 4 bases and the V segment lost 3 bases, leaving 10 bases of the junction unmatched.

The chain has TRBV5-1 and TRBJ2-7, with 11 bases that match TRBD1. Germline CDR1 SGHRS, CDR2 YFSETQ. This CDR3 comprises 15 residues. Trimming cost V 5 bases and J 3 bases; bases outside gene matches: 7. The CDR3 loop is CASRSSGTGGYEQYF. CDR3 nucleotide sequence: TGCGCCAGCAGGAGCTCCGGGACAGGGGGCTACGAGCAGTACTTC.

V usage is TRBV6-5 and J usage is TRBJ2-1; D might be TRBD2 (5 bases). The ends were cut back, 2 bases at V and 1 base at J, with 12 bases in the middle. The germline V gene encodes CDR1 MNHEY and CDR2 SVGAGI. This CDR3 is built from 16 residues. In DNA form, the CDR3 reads TGTGCCAGCAGTTACCCCCTAGAGGGATCCTACAATGAGCAGTTCTTC. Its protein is CASSYPLEGSYNEQFF.

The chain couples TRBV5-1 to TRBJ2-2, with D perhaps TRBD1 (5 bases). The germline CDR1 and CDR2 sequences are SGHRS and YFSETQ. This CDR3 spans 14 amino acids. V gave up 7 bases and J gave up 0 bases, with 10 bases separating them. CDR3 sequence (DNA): TGCGCCAGCTATGACAGCGCGAACACCGGGGAGCTGTTTTTT. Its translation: CASYDSANTGELFF. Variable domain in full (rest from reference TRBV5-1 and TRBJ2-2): KAGVTQTPRYLIKTRGQQVTLSCSPISGHRSVSWYQQTPGQGLQFLFEYFSETQRNKGNFPGRFSGRQFSNSRSEMNVSTLELGDSALYLCASYDSANTGELFFGEGSRLTVL.

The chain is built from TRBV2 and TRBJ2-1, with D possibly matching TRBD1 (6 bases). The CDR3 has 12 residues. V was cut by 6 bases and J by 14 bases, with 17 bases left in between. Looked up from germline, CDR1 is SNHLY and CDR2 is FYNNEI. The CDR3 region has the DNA TGTGCCAGCAGGCTTGAGGGGGACGTTGAGTTCTTC. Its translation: CASRLEGDVEFF.